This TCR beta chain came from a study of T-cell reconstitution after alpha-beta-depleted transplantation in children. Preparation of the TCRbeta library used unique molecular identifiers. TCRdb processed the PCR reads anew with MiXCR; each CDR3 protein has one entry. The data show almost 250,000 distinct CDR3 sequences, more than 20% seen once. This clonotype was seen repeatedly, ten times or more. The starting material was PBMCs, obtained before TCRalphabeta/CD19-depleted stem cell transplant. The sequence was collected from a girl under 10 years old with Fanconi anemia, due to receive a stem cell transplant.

The CDR3 bases are TGTGCCAGCAGCTTAGTTGGGCTAGCGGGGGAGGTATCGTACTTC. It translates to CASSLVGLAGEVSYF. V is TRBV7-2 and J is TRBJ2-7; 10 bases fit TRBD2. The V gene end was trimmed by 1 base and the J gene end by 12 bases; junction bases not matched to a gene: 12. The CDR3 length is 15 residues. Germline assignment: CDR1 SGHTA and CDR2 FQGNSA. Full variable domain (missing parts from reference TRBV7-2 and TRBJ2-7): GAGVSQSPSNKVTEKGKDVELRCDPISGHTALYWYRQSLGQGLEFLIYFQGNSAPDKSGLPSDRFSAERTGGSVSTLTIQRTQQEDSAVYLCASSLVGLAGEVSYFGPGTRLTVT.